The 29 T cell receptor beta chains reported below all come from one sample, sequenced in a study of cytomegalovirus exposure and HLA in healthy donors. It was with 60 Vbeta and 13 Jbeta primers that the PCR ran. The table came from immunoSEQ multiplex PCR; TCRdb's copy has only in-frame clones and leaves some out. This table has over 65,000 clones, roughly 77% appearing once. Sequencing was performed on PBMCs. These receptors came from a woman aged 40 to 50 in good health and CMV-seropositive.

The chain has TRBV30 and TRBJ1-4; D ambiguous. Trimming took 3 bases from V and 10 from J, leaving 9 bases between them. This CDR3 region has 11 residues. Per germline, CDR1 GTSNPN and CDR2 SVGIG (reference sequence). The CDR3 region has the DNA TGTGCCTGGAGCGCTGGGCTAAAACTGTTTTTT. It specifies CAWSAGLKLFF.

The CDR3 bases are TGTGCCAGCAGTACAACTCCAGGGTCCTACGAGCAGTACTTC. Its translation is CASSTTPGSYEQYF. V gene TRBV9 combines with J gene TRBJ2-7; tentative D call: TRBD1 (5 bases). The CDR3 has 14 amino acids. CDR1 and CDR2 (germline): SGDLS, YYNGEE. V was pared by 5 bases and J by 1 base, with 13 bases between. Based on the CDR3 plus reference TRBV9 and TRBJ2-7, the full variable domain is DSGVTQTPKHLITATGQRVTLRCSPRSGDLSVYWYQQSLDQGLQFLIQYYNGEERAKGNILERFSAQQFPDLHSELNLSSLELGDSALYFCASSTTPGSYEQYFGPGTRLTVT.

On this clone itself: Compared with germline, one end of the junction differs, possibly owing to a read error. As DNA, the CDR3 is TGCGCCAACAGCTTGGGACTAGCGGGGGGAGAGACCCAGTACTTC. Amino acid sequence: CANSLGLAGGETQYF. The chain employs TRBV5-1 and TRBJ2-5, with 15 bases matching TRBD2. Germline CDR1 reads SGHRS; CDR2 reads YFSETQ. This CDR3 has 15 amino acids.

The rearrangement joins TRBV9 to TRBJ1-1, with D tentatively TRBD1 (5 bases). Germline V gene lookup returns CDR1 SGDLS and CDR2 YYNGEE. Trimming pared 0 bases from V and 2 bases from J, leaving 11 bases between. This CDR3 is 15 amino acids long. CDR3 sequence reads: CASSVVLGGNTEAFF. As DNA, the CDR3 is TGTGCCAGCAGCGTAGTTTTGGGGGGAAACACTGAAGCTTTCTTT.

This chain uses TRBV18 with TRBJ1-2; the D is unclear. V gave up 1 base and J gave up 1 base, with 10 bases separating them. Per the germline V gene, CDR1 is KGHSH and CDR2 is LQKENI. This CDR3 region has 15 residues. CDR3 bases: TGTGCCAGCTCACCACGAGGCGGCCTTAACTATGGCTACACCTTC. Protein sequence: CASSPRGGLNYGYTF. The variable domain in full, with the rest retrieved from reference TRBV18 and TRBJ1-2, is NAGVMQNPRHLVRRRGQEARLRCSPMKGHSHVYWYRQLPEEGLKFMVYLQKENIIDESGMPKERFSAEFPKEGPSILRIQQVVRGDSAAYFCASSPRGGLNYGYTFGSGTRLTVV.

This chain uses TRBV6-1 with TRBJ2-7; 7 nucleotides agree with TRBD1. The V and J ends lost 5 bases and 4 bases, in that order; junction bases with no gene match: 11. CDR3 size: 15 residues. Germline V gene data show CDR1 as MNHNS and CDR2 as SASEGT. As DNA, the CDR3 is TGTGCCAGCAGTCCTCCAGCTGGACAGGCGTACGAGCAGTACTTC. Residues: CASSPPAGQAYEQYF.

This sequence joins TRBV10-3 and TRBJ2-2; 8 nucleotides match TRBD1. This CDR3 region has 16 residues. Trimming took 3 bases from V and 2 from J; bases not matched to a gene: 5. Germline V gene sequence: CDR1 ENHRY, CDR2 SYGVKD. Here the CDR3 reads CAISDLDRGNTGELFF. The CDR3 DNA follows: TGTGCCATCAGTGACCTTGACAGGGGCAACACCGGGGAGCTGTTTTTT.

The genes are TRBV13 and TRBJ2-1, with 10 nucleotides matching TRBD2. The germline CDR1 and CDR2 sequences are PRHDT and FYEKMQ (reference sequence). V gave up 3 bases and J gave up 9 bases; unmatched junction bases: 5. The CDR3 consists of 14 residues. CDR3 nucleotides: TGTGCCAGCAGCTTCAGCGGGAGGGCCTTTGAGCAGTTCTTC. It translates to CASSFSGRAFEQFF.

The rearrangement joins TRBV13 to TRBJ2-7; 10 bases map to TRBD1. Germline CDR1 and CDR2: PRHDT and FYEKMQ (reference sequence). This CDR3 has 17 amino acids. The trim removed 5 bases at V and 2 bases at J, leaving 12 bases unmatched. DNA of the CDR3: TGTGCCAGCAGCCAAAAATACCGGGACAGGGGTGCCTACGAGCAGTACTTC. It specifies CASSQKYRDRGAYEQYF.

The chain is built from TRBV7-9 and TRBJ1-6; no reliable D call. Looked up from germline, CDR1 is SEHNR and CDR2 is FQNEAQ (reference sequence). V lost 5 bases and J lost 3, with 17 bases in between. CDR3 size: 17 residues. The CDR3 spells CASSPPTDTGYNSPLHF. CDR3 coding DNA: TGTGCCAGCAGCCCGCCCACTGACACTGGCTATAATTCACCCCTCCACTTT.

V is TRBV7-9 and J is TRBJ2-7, with 9 bases matching TRBD1. Germline values: CDR1 SEHNR, CDR2 FQNEAQ (reference sequence). V lost 5 bases to trimming and J lost 5 bases; unmatched junction nucleotides: 7. There are 14 residues in the CDR3. DNA of the CDR3: TGTGCCAGCAGCCCGGGGACAGGGACCCACGAGCAGTACTTC. Translation: CASSPGTGTHEQYF.

This clone was observed a single time. This sequence joins TRBV27 and TRBJ2-1; D remains unclear. Trimming pared 5 bases from V and 4 bases from J, leaving 30 bases between. The CDR3 is 20 residues long. Germline CDR1 and CDR2: MNHEY and SMNVEV (reference sequence). As DNA, the CDR3 is TGTGCCAGCAGTCCGATCGACCTTAGTAGGTCGGGTTCATCGTACAATGAGCAGTTCTTC. This translates into CASSPIDLSRSGSSYNEQFF.

This sequence joins TRBV4-1 and TRBJ2-1; tentatively, D is TRBD2 (6 bases). The CDR3 runs 16 residues. The V end was cut by 1 base, the J end by 4 bases, with 14 bases between. The germline V gene encodes CDR1 MGHRA and CDR2 YSYEKL. This CDR3 is CASSQGPIGTYNEQFF. CDR3 bases: TGCGCCAGCAGCCAAGGACCGATAGGGACTTACAATGAGCAGTTCTTC.

The CDR3: CASIPEPGLNTEAFF. The CDR3 nucleotides are TGTGCCAGCATCCCCGAGCCCGGGTTGAACACTGAAGCTTTCTTT. V usage is TRBV9 and J usage is TRBJ1-1; D is uncertain. From germline, CDR1 is SGDLS and CDR2 YYNGEE. Trimming shortened V by 6 bases and J by 0 bases, and 15 bases separated the two germline ends. The CDR3 covers 15 residues.

The J gene is TRBJ2-2, the V gene TRBV6-5; D gene uncertain. Trimming took 7 bases from V and 3 from J, leaving 9 bases between them. The CDR3 covers 13 residues. Germline-derived CDR1 and CDR2 are MNHEY and SVGAGI. DNA of the CDR3: TGTGCCAGCACCTCGCCGGACACCGGGGAGCTGTTTTTT. It specifies CASTSPDTGELFF.

The V and J genes are TRBV5-6 and TRBJ2-2; no clear D gene. Germline CDR1 is SGHDT and CDR2 is YYEEEE. The CDR3 runs to 13 residues. Trimming took off 4 bases at V and 1 base at J, with 5 bases between the two ends. In nucleotides, the CDR3 is TGTGCCAGCAGCCATCAGAACACCGGGGAGCTGTTTTTT. Protein product: CASSHQNTGELFF.

The J gene is TRBJ2-6, the V gene TRBV29-1, with D possibly TRBD1 on 5 matching bases. The germline V gene has CDR1 SQVTM and CDR2 ANQGSEA. Deletions cut 6 bases from V and 3 bases from J, with 6 bases between. The CDR3 has 12 residues. CDR3 region: CSVQGGANVLTF. CDR3 nucleotides: TGCAGCGTCCAGGGTGGGGCCAACGTCCTGACTTTC.

This chain joins TRBV27 and TRBJ1-1; D gene uncertain. CDR1 is MNHEY, CDR2 SMNVEV, per germline (reference sequence). Between the trimmed V and J ends, which lost 5 bases and 0 bases, there was a span of 25 bases. This CDR3 contains 19 residues. CDR3 DNA sequence: TGTGCCAGCAGTCCCTCCCGGGCGGGCGAAAAGGGTATGAACACTGAAGCTTTCTTT. Amino acids: CASSPSRAGEKGMNTEAFF.

The rearrangement joins TRBV25-1 to TRBJ2-6; D not certain. Germline CDR1 and CDR2: MGHDK and SYGVNS. Trimming removed 3 bases from V and 0 bases from J, with 3 bases in between. The CDR3 covers 14 residues. CDR3 loop: CASSDSSGANVLTF. The CDR3 DNA is TGTGCCAGCAGTGATAGCTCTGGGGCCAACGTCCTGACTTTC.

Points on this clone: In this CDR3 the conserved last residue, phenylalanine or tryptophan, is missing, so a read error is likely. The CDR3 here is CASSEATGLWEGGYTV. For the CDR3, the DNA is TGTGCCAGCAGCGAAGCAACCGGGCTCTGGGAGGGTGGCTACACCGTC. The V call is TRBV5-6, the J call TRBJ1-2; D unresolved. V shed 4 bases and J shed 7 bases, with 23 bases lying between them. This CDR3 is built from 16 residues. In germline, CDR1 is SGHDT, CDR2 YYEEEE.

The chain carries TRBV27 and TRBJ2-3, with D unresolved. Germline V gives CDR1 MNHEY, CDR2 SMNVEV (reference sequence). CDR3 size: 14 residues. The V and J ends lost 0 bases and 0 bases respectively, with 4 bases between them. Here the CDR3 reads CASSLSRSTDTQYF. CDR3 DNA: TGTGCCAGCAGTTTATCCCGGAGCACAGATACGCAGTATTTT.

This clone occurred once. This chain uses TRBV19 with TRBJ2-7; 9 positions agree with TRBD2. The germline gives CDR1 LNHDA, CDR2 SQIVND (reference sequence). This CDR3 has 14 residues. Trimming cost V 3 bases and J 6 bases; bases outside gene matches: 6. The CDR3 DNA reads as TGTGCCAGTAGTATTGGGCTAGCGGGATTCGAGCAGTACTTC. It yields the protein CASSIGLAGFEQYF.

V gene TRBV6-1 combines with J gene TRBJ2-3; tentatively, D is TRBD2 (5 bases). V lost 4 bases to trimming and J lost 3 bases, with 14 bases between them. CDR1 MNHNS and CDR2 SASEGT come from the germline V gene. The CDR3 extends over 15 amino acids. The CDR3, as DNA: TGTGCCAGCAGTGTGGGGTCTTGGGAGACAGATACGCAGTATTTT. Translated: CASSVGSWETDTQYF.

The chain employs TRBV30 and TRBJ2-3, with 10 bases lining up with TRBD2. Germline V lookup: CDR1 GTSNPN, CDR2 SVGIG (reference sequence). V was pared by 0 bases and J by 4 bases, with 1 base of the junction left unmatched. CDR3 length equals 14 residues. CDR3 in amino acids: CAWSVAGGADTQYF. As DNA, the CDR3 is TGTGCCTGGAGTGTAGCGGGGGGGGCAGATACGCAGTATTTT.

The genes are TRBV6-5 and TRBJ1-2; 7 nucleotides match TRBD1. Germline V lookup: CDR1 MNHEY, CDR2 SVGAGI. The CDR3 runs 14 residues. V was clipped by 2 bases and J by 7 bases; unmatched bases: 7. CDR3: CASSYADRVGGYTF. CDR3 sequence (DNA): TGTGCCAGCAGTTACGCCGACAGGGTCGGTGGCTACACCTTC.

The rearrangement joins TRBV4-3 to TRBJ2-5; no clear D. CDR3 length: 12 residues. CDR1 and CDR2 (germline): LGHNA, YSLEER. V lost 0 bases to trimming and J lost 4 bases, with 3 bases between them. CDR3 nucleotide sequence: TGCGCCAGCAGCCAAGATCGAGAGACCCAGTACTTC. Its translation: CASSQDRETQYF.

The genes are TRBV5-1 and TRBJ2-3; TRBD2 might be the D (5 bases). Germline V lookup: CDR1 SGHRS, CDR2 YFSETQ. The CDR3 has 13 amino acids. Trimming took 5 bases from V and 2 from J, leaving 9 bases between them. CDR3 region: CASSSGNTDTQYF. The CDR3 DNA is TGCGCCAGCAGTTCCGGGAACACAGATACGCAGTATTTT.

J is TRBJ1-1 and V is TRBV29-1; 7 bases agree with TRBD1. CDR1 is SQVTM and CDR2 is ANQGSEA in the germline V gene. The J segment lost 2 bases and the V segment lost 7 bases, leaving 16 bases of the junction unmatched. This CDR3 has 16 amino acids. The CDR3, as DNA: TGCAGCGCCCTGACAGGGACGGTCATTAAAAACACTGAAGCTTTCTTT. This encodes CSALTGTVIKNTEAFF.

This clone occurred once. The rearrangement joins TRBV19 to TRBJ1-2; TRBD1 agrees at 8 bases. Germline loops: CDR1 LNHDA, CDR2 SQIVND (reference sequence). The CDR3 spans 15 residues. Trimming cost V 7 bases and J 3 bases; bases outside gene matches: 10. CDR3 in DNA: TGTGCCAGTAACTGGGACGGACAGGGAGACTATGGCTACACCTTC. Its translation: CASNWDGQGDYGYTF.